This T cell receptor beta chain was observed in a study of T cell clonotyping in hematopoietic cell transplantation. TCRdb's table, derived via immunoSEQ multiplex PCR, lists solely in-frame clones and lacks some. Of about 12,000 clones in the sample, about four fifths were seen once. Samples: about 28 days before transplant, then days 30, 100 and 180 after. Comments on this clone: Its antigen is not known. The CDR3 ends on some other residue instead of the conserved phenylalanine or tryptophan, so this is likely a read error. It is unclear where the CDR3 begins or ends on the DNA, so no DNA is shown, and the CDR3 is as TCRdb lists it.

Study-wide findings and caveats: Without cell sorting, CD4 versus CD8 contributions remain unresolved. After transplant, recipient diversity fell while pathologically expanded clonotypes grew through day 180.

Termini included, the CDR3 measures 9 amino acids. CDR1 and CDR2 from the germline V gene are SGHTA and FQGNSA. Material: PBMCs, obtained 100 days after allogeneic stem cell transplant. V is TRBV7-2 and J is TRBJ1-5. This TCR came from a female patient aged 40-49 years who had an allogeneic stem cell transplant from a related donor, so T cells may come from the graft donor. Some clones in this sample may be carry-over from other donors' samples. The chain's CDR3 is CASSPPPEC.